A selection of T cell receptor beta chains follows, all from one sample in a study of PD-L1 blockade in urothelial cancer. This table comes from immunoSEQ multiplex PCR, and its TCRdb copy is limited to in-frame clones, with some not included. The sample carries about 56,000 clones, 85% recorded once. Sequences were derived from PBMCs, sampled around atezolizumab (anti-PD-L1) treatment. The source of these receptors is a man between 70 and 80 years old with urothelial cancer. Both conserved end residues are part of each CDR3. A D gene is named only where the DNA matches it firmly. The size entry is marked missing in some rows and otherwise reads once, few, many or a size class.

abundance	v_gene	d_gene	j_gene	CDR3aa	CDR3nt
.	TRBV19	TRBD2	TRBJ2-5	CASSSGLAGPRETQYF	TGTGCCAGTAGTTCCGGACTAGCGGGGCCTCGGGAGACCCAGTACTTC
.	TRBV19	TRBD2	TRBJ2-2	CASRTGGGTGELFF	TGTGCCAGTAGAACGGGAGGGGGCACCGGGGAGCTGTTTTTT
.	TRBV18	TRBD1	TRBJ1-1	CASSPQQGANTEAFF	TGTGCCAGCTCACCACAACAGGGGGCGAACACTGAAGCTTTCTTT
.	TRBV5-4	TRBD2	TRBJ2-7	CASSAQERETEQYF	TGTGCCAGCAGCGCACAGGAGCGGGAGACCGAGCAGTACTTC
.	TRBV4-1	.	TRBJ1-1	CASSPARGMNTEAFF	TGCGCCAGCAGTCCCGCGCGGGGGATGAACACTGAAGCTTTCTTT
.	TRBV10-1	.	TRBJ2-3	CASSGGDLADTQYF	TGCGCCAGCAGTGGGGGAGATCTAGCGGATACGCAGTATTTT
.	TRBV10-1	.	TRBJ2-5	CASSLGGRETQYF	TGCGCCAGCAGTCTCGGAGGACGCGAGACCCAGTACTTC
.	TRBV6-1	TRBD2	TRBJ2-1	CASSGLAGGFYNEQFF	TGTGCCAGCAGTGGACTAGCGGGAGGATTCTACAATGAGCAGTTCTTC
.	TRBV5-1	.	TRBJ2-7	CASSLVMTARSYEQYF	TGCGCCAGCAGCTTGGTAATGACAGCGCGATCCTACGAGCAGTACTTC
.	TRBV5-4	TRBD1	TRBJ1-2	CASSIRDREYHGYTF	TGTGCCAGCAGTATTAGGGACAGGGAATACCATGGCTACACCTTC
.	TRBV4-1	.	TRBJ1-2	CASSQDQGFRGYTF	TGCGCCAGCAGCCAAGATCAGGGGTTCCGGGGCTACACCTTC
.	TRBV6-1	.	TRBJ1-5	CASSIRTGRNQPQHF	TGTGCCAGCAGCATCCGTACAGGGCGCAATCAGCCCCAGCATTTT
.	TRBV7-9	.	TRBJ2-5	CASSLDPGGETQYF	TGTGCCAGCAGCTTAGACCCGGGTGGGGAGACCCAGTACTTC
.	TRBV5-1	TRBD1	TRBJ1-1	CASSSIPGQMNTEAFF	TGCGCCAGCAGCTCCATTCCGGGACAGATGAACACTGAAGCTTTCTTT
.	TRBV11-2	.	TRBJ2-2	CASSLGVRGTGELFF	TGTGCCAGCAGCTTAGGTGTCAGGGGTACCGGGGAGCTGTTTTTT
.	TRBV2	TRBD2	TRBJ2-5	CASIGTRSKTQYF	TGTGCCAGCATAGGGACTAGATCGAAGACCCAGTACTTC
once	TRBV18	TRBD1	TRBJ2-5	CASSPGTDQETQYF	TGTGCCAGCTCACCGGGGACAGACCAAGAGACCCAGTACTTC
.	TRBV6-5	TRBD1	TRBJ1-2	CASSFRTGDGYTF	TGTGCCAGCAGTTTCCGGACAGGGGATGGCTACACCTTC
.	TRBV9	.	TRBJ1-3	CASSVVSGGNTIYF	TGTGCCAGCAGCGTAGTCTCAGGAGGAAACACCATATATTTT
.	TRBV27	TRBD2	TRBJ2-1	CASSLWASGRPEQFF	TGTGCCAGCAGTTTATGGGCCAGCGGGAGGCCCGAGCAGTTCTTC
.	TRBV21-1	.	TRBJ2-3	CASSKAGLAGWDTQYF	TGTGCCAGCAGCAAAGCGGGACTAGCGGGATGGGATACGCAGTATTTT
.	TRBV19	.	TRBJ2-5	CASSNPAAMRGETQYF	TGTGCCAGTAGTAACCCTGCGGCTATGCGTGGAGAGACCCAGTACTTC
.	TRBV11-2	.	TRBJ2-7	CASSLSGDTYEQYF	TGTGCCAGCAGCTTATCCGGGGACACCTACGAGCAGTACTTC
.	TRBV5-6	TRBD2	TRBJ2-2	CASSLGLAGAGGELFF	TGTGCCAGCAGCTTGGGACTAGCGGGAGCGGGCGGGGAGCTGTTTTTT
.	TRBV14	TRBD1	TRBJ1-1	CASSQGDRGSRNEAFF	TGTGCCAGCAGCCAAGGGGACAGGGGGTCCCGCAACGAAGCTTTCTTT
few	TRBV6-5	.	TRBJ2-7	CATRTPGSYEQYF	TGTGCCACCAGGACACCTGGAAGCTACGAGCAGTACTTC
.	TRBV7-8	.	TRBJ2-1	CASSLANWGRVRNEQFF	TGTGCCAGCAGCTTAGCGAATTGGGGCAGGGTGAGGAATGAGCAGTTCTTC
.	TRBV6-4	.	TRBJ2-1	CASKAGYNYNEQFF	TGTGCCAGCAAGGCCGGGTATAACTACAATGAGCAGTTCTTC
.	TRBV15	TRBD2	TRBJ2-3	CATSRVGGGDTQYF	TGTGCCACCAGCCGAGTTGGCGGGGGAGATACGCAGTATTTT
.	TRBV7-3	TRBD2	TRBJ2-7	CASSLTGGSPYEQYF	TGTGCCAGCAGCTTAACTGGCGGGAGTCCCTACGAGCAGTACTTC
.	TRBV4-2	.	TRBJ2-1	CASSQDHSGTEYNEQFF	TGTGCCAGCAGCCAAGATCATTCCGGGACTGAATACAATGAGCAGTTCTTC
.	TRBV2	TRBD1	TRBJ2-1	CASTKAETGVYNEQFF	TGTGCCAGCACCAAAGCGGAGACAGGGGTATACAATGAGCAGTTCTTC